The clone carrying this T cell receptor beta chain was found a few times. What it binds is not known. TCRdb's copy holds only in-frame clones and misses some; the assay was immunoSEQ multiplex PCR. The sample includes some 120,000 clones, approximately 89% of them seen just once. This sample was included in a study of T cell responses to AZD1222 COVID-19 vaccine. Whole-study results and caveats: Donors, mostly white British, included more females; clonal diversity was possibly underestimated.

CDR1 and CDR2 (germline): LGHNA, YSLEER. Unmatched junction bases numbered 5, after V lost 0 bases and J lost 1 base. The CDR3 runs 18 residues. The TCR originated in an adult in good health. The chain carries TRBV4-3 and TRBJ1-6; TRBD1 matches 8 bases. The sequenced sample was peripheral blood, obtained on day 0 of AZD1222 vaccination. In nucleotides, the CDR3 is TGCGCCAGCAGCCAAGAGAACACAGGGGGGTCCTATAATTCACCCCTCCACTTT. Residues: CASSQENTGGSYNSPLHF.